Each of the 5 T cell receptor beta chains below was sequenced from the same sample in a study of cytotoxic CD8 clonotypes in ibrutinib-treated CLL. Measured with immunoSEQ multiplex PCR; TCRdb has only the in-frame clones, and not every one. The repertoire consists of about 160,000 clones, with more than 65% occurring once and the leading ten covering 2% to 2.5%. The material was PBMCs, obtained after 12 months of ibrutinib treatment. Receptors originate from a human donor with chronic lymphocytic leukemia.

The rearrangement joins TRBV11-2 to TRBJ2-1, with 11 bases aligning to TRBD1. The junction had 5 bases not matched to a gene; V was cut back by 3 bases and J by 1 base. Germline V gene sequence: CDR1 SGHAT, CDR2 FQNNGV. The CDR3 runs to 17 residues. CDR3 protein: CASSLAGQGASYNEQFF. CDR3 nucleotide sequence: TGTGCCAGCAGCTTGGCTGGACAGGGGGCTTCCTACAATGAGCAGTTCTTC.

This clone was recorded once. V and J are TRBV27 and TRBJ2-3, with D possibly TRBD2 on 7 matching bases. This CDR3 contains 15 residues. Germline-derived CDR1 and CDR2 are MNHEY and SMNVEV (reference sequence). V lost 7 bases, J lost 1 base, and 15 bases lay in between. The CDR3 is CASMRGTIRTDTQYF. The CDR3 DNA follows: TGTGCCAGCATGAGGGGGACTATCCGCACAGATACGCAGTATTTT.

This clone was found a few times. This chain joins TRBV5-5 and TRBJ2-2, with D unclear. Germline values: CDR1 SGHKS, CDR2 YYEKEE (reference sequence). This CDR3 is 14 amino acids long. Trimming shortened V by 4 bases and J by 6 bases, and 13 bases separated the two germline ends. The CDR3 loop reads CASSVVGAPGELFF. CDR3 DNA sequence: TGTGCCAGCAGCGTTGTCGGAGCTCCCGGGGAGCTGTTTTTT.

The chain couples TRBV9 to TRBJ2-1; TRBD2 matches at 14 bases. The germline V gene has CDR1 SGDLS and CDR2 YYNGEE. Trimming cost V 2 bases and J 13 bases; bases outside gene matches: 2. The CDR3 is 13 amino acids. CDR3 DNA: TGTGCCAGCAGCGTGACTAGCGGGGGGGTTCAGTTCTTC. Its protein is CASSVTSGGVQFF. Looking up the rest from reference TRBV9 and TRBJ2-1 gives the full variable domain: DSGVTQTPKHLITATGQRVTLRCSPRSGDLSVYWYQQSLDQGLQFLIQYYNGEERAKGNILERFSAQQFPDLHSELNLSSLELGDSALYFCASSVTSGGVQFFGPGTRLTVL.

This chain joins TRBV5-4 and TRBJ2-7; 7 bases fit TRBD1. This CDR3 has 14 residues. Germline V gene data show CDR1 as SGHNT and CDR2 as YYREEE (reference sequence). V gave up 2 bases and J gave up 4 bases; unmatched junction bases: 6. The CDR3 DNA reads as TGTGCCAGCAGCTTACCGGGACAGATATACGAGCAGTACTTC. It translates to CASSLPGQIYEQYF.